The 2 T cell receptor beta chains reported below all come from one sample, sequenced in a study of cytomegalovirus exposure and HLA in healthy donors. PCR primers comprised 60 Vbeta and 13 Jbeta primers. Measured with immunoSEQ multiplex PCR; TCRdb has only the in-frame clones, and not every one. The sample shows roughly 110,000 clones, about 68% of them seen only once. Sequencing was carried out using PBMCs. All receptors come from a woman in her thirties or forties in good health and CMV-seropositive.

This chain uses TRBV6-1 with TRBJ2-7, with D tentatively TRBD1 (7 bases). The germline CDR1 and CDR2 sequences are MNHNS and SASEGT. V was clipped by 3 bases and J by 4 bases, with 13 bases between them. The CDR3 is 14 residues long. DNA of the CDR3: TGTGCCAGCAGTGACAGGGGGGTTTTATACGAGCAGTACTTC. Translating it yields CASSDRGVLYEQYF.

The chain's CDR3 is CATNQRVAVGGRMNQPQHF. In DNA, the CDR3 is TGTGCCACTAATCAAAGGGTAGCTGTGGGGGGACGGATGAATCAGCCCCAGCATTTT. The chain has TRBV19 and TRBJ1-5, with D maybe TRBD1 (5 bases). With 10 bases removed from V and 4 bases from J, the gap between germline ends came to 32 bases. The germline V gene has CDR1 LNHDA and CDR2 SQIVND (reference sequence). CDR3 length equals 19 residues.